These 27 T cell receptor beta chains were all obtained from the same sample, sequenced in a study of T cell repertoires in aging, cancer and after chemotherapy. TRB rearrangements spanning V, D and J were amplified using mixed TRB-A/B primers. TCRdb fed the multiplex PCR reads into MiXCR, producing one record per CDR3 protein. The sample lists about 8,200 distinct CDR3 sequences, less than 40% occurring once. The template was genomic DNA from peripheral blood, not RNA. The sample comprised blood. The source of these receptors is a human donor in good health.

A few counts support this clonotype. The chain employs TRBV6-5 and TRBJ1-6; D is uncertain. Trimming took off 7 bases at V and 9 bases at J, with 13 bases between the two ends. Germline V lookup: CDR1 MNHEY, CDR2 SVGAGI. The CDR3 has 13 amino acids. CDR3 sequence reads: CASTPREGSPLHF. The CDR3 region has the DNA TGTGCCAGCACCCCCCGAGAGGGTTCACCCCTCCACTTT.

This chain joins TRBV19 and TRBJ1-6, with a tentative D call TRBD1 (6 bases). The CDR3 runs 14 residues. Germline lookup yields CDR1 LNHDA and CDR2 SQIVND (reference sequence). V was cut by 7 bases and J by 8 bases, with 15 bases left in between. CDR3 coding DNA: TGTGCCAGTAATCGCAGGGGCCAGGATTCACCCCTCCACTTT. Translated: CASNRRGQDSPLHF.

The V and J genes are TRBV6-5 and TRBJ1-5; 7 nucleotides line up with TRBD1. Looked up from germline, CDR1 is MNHEY and CDR2 is SVGAGI. V was clipped by 6 bases and J by 3 bases; unmatched bases: 8. The CDR3 loop spans 15 amino acids. CDR3 in amino acids: CASRPLTGDNQPQHF. In nucleotides, the CDR3 is TGTGCCAGCAGACCCCTTACAGGGGACAATCAGCCCCAGCATTTT.

The gene calls are TRBV10-3 and TRBJ1-1; possibly TRBD1 for D (5 bases). The V and J ends lost 6 bases and 7 bases respectively, with 18 bases between them. The CDR3 runs 14 residues. Germline CDR1 reads ENHRY; CDR2 reads SYGVKD. The CDR3 loop is CAIRVRGLRDEAFF. The CDR3 DNA sequence: TGTGCCATCAGGGTAAGAGGGCTCAGGGATGAAGCTTTCTTT.

This clonotype turned up a few times. This chain uses TRBV19 with TRBJ2-5; TRBD2 is a possible D gene (6 bases). Germline loops: CDR1 LNHDA, CDR2 SQIVND (reference sequence). CDR3 length: 14 residues. Deletions cut 6 bases from V and 4 bases from J, with 15 bases between. The CDR3 DNA is TGTGCCAGTAGGCGAGAGACTAGGGGAGAGACCCAGTACTTC. Translating it yields CASRRETRGETQYF. The whole variable domain, filled in from reference TRBV19 and TRBJ2-5, reads DGGITQSPKYLFRKEGQNVTLSCEQNLNHDAMYWYRQDPGQGLRLIYYSQIVNDFQKGDIAEGYSVSREKKESFPLTVTSAQKNPTAFYLCASRRETRGETQYFGPGTRLLVL.

The J gene is TRBJ2-5, the V gene TRBV4-3, with D tentatively TRBD2 (5 bases). This CDR3 has 17 amino acids. V was clipped by 0 bases and J by 7 bases, with 21 bases between them. Germline lookup yields CDR1 LGHNA and CDR2 YSLEER. The chain's CDR3 is CASSQELPGVASGTQYF. The CDR3 DNA follows: TGCGCCAGCAGCCAAGAATTACCGGGCGTAGCGTCCGGGACCCAGTACTTC.

By sample share, this clonotype is medium-sized. The CDR3 loop reads CATRPGVDTGELFF. The DNA for the CDR3 is TGTGCCACCCGTCCAGGGGTAGACACCGGGGAGCTGTTTTTT. This chain connects TRBV6-4 to TRBJ2-2, with a tentative D call TRBD1 (6 bases). CDR3 size: 14 residues. Germline loops: CDR1 MRHNA, CDR2 SNTAGT. V lost 10 bases and J 3 bases, leaving 15 bases between the germline ends.

The chain has TRBV6-2 or TRBV6-3 and TRBJ1-5, with 9 positions matching TRBD1. Trimming cost V 4 bases and J 4 bases; bases outside gene matches: 5. Per the germline V gene, CDR1 is MNHEY and CDR2 is SVGEGT. The CDR3 is made up of 15 amino acids. The DNA for the CDR3 is TGTGCCAGCAGTTCTCGACAGGGGGTGAATCAGCCCCAGCATTTT. Protein sequence: CASSSRQGVNQPQHF.

This chain connects TRBV6-5 to TRBJ1-3; 7 bases match TRBD1. The CDR3 contains 17 residues. Losses at the gene ends were 4 bases for V and 0 bases for J; bases not matched to a gene: 9. Germline CDR1 is MNHEY and CDR2 is SVGAGI. The CDR3 region is CASSLSDRTYSGNTIYF. The CDR3 nucleotides read TGTGCCAGCAGTTTGTCGGACAGGACTTACTCTGGAAACACCATATATTTT.

This clonotype is labeled as medium-sized. This rearrangement joins TRBV7-9 to TRBJ2-2; D call uncertain. This CDR3 comprises 12 residues. Germline V gene lookup returns CDR1 SEHNR and CDR2 FQNEAQ (reference sequence). V was cut by 4 bases and J by 5 bases, with 5 bases left in between. The CDR3 loop is CASSSPTGELFF. CDR3 DNA sequence: TGTGCCAGCAGCTCCCCGACCGGGGAGCTGTTTTTT. Complete variable domain (other parts from reference TRBV7-9 and TRBJ2-2): DTGVSQNPRHKITKRGQNVTFRCDPISEHNRLYWYRQTLGQGPEFLTYFQNEAQLEKSRLLSDRFSAERPKGSFSTLEIQRTEQGDSAMYLCASSSPTGELFFGEGSRLTVL.

This clonotype was observed a few times. The V call is TRBV14, the J call TRBJ2-7, with 7 bases aligning to TRBD1. Trimming at V came to 2 bases and at J to 3 bases, leaving 10 bases not matched to a gene. This CDR3 has 16 amino acids. Germline V gives CDR1 SGHDN, CDR2 FVKESK. The CDR3 DNA reads TGTGCCAGCAGCCAAATCGGCGGACAGGTTCGCTACGAGCAGTACTTC. Its translation is CASSQIGGQVRYEQYF.

V gene TRBV6-5 combines with J gene TRBJ2-2; possibly TRBD1 for D (6 bases). Germline V gene lookup returns CDR1 MNHEY and CDR2 SVGAGI. Trimming pared 6 bases from V and 7 bases from J, leaving 18 bases between. There are 15 residues in the CDR3. CDR3 bases: TGTGCCAGCAGCTCCACAGGGAGTAATGGCGGGGAGCTGTTTTTT. This gives the protein CASSSTGSNGGELFF.

V usage is TRBV7-6 and J usage is TRBJ1-5; TRBD1 matches at 7 bases. The V segment lost 5 bases and the J segment 8 bases; nucleotides outside the gene matches: 9. Per the germline V gene, CDR1 is SGHVS and CDR2 is FNYEAQ. CDR3 length equals 14 residues. The CDR3 DNA is TGTGCCAGCAGCCCCGGGGCAGGGGGGGAGCCCCAGCATTTT. This sequence encodes CASSPGAGGEPQHF.

On this clonotype: The junction departs from the called germline gene at one end, perhaps through a read error. The gene calls are TRBV5-5 and TRBJ2-5, with D perhaps matching TRBD2 (7 bases). The CDR3 runs to 14 residues. Germline assignment: CDR1 SGHKS and CDR2 YYEKEE (reference sequence). The CDR3: CASSLAGGQETQHF. The DNA of the CDR3 is TGCGCCAGCTCCCTGGCCGGGGGGCAAGAGACCCAGCACTTC.

This clonotype has only a few counts. This rearrangement joins TRBV19 to TRBJ1-2, with D unresolved. The germline V gene encodes CDR1 LNHDA and CDR2 SQIVND (reference sequence). Trimming removed 3 bases from V and 4 bases from J, with 12 bases in between. The CDR3 length is 14 residues. Here the CDR3 DNA reads TGTGCCAGTAGTATTGCGGACTCGCGCTATGGCTACACCTTC. As protein: CASSIADSRYGYTF. Together with reference TRBV19 and TRBJ1-2, the CDR3 gives the full variable domain: DGGITQSPKYLFRKEGQNVTLSCEQNLNHDAMYWYRQDPGQGLRLIYYSQIVNDFQKGDIAEGYSVSREKKESFPLTVTSAQKNPTAFYLCASSIADSRYGYTFGSGTRLTVV.

This clonotype was counted only a few times. The chain couples TRBV20-1 to TRBJ2-3; D gene ambiguous. V was cut by 6 bases and J by 5 bases, with 21 bases left in between. The CDR3 consists of 15 residues. Per germline, CDR1 DFQATT and CDR2 SNEGSKA (reference sequence). CDR3 residues: CSALPRSYWEDTQYF. The CDR3 DNA reads as TGCAGTGCCCTCCCTCGTTCTTACTGGGAAGATACGCAGTATTTT.

In its sample, this clonotype ranks as medium-sized. The V and J genes are TRBV6-2 or TRBV6-3 and TRBJ2-3, with D perhaps being TRBD1 or TRBD2 (5 bases each). V was clipped by 8 bases and J by 2 bases, with 14 bases between them. Germline V gives CDR1 MNHEY, CDR2 SVGEGT. The CDR3 consists of 14 residues. As DNA, the CDR3 is TGTGCCAGCGAGCACGGGGCCGACACAGATACGCAGTATTTT. The encoded protein is CASEHGADTDTQYF.

The rearrangement links TRBV6-5 to TRBJ1-2; 12 nucleotides agree with TRBD1. Unmatched junction bases numbered 12, after V lost 11 bases and J lost 2 bases. Looked up from germline, CDR1 is MNHEY and CDR2 is SVGAGI. The CDR3 contains 16 residues. The CDR3 DNA reads TGTGCCTCTACTCGGGACAGGGGGCCCCAAAACTATGGCTACACCTTC. This translates into CASTRDRGPQNYGYTF.

The CDR3 spells CASSQDQGRNEQFF. In DNA, the CDR3 is TGCGCCAGCAGCCAAGACCAGGGAAGGAATGAGCAGTTCTTC. The V and J genes are TRBV4-3 and TRBJ2-1; TRBD1 is a possible D gene (5 bases). V lost 0 bases and J lost 7, with 10 bases in between. The CDR3 runs 14 residues. Germline CDR1 is LGHNA and CDR2 is YSLEER.

The sample holds a few counts of this clonotype. The J gene is TRBJ1-2, the V gene TRBV12-3 or TRBV12-4; 10 bases map to TRBD1. The trim removed 4 bases at V and 7 bases at J, leaving 6 bases unmatched. This CDR3 has 14 amino acids. In DNA form, the CDR3 reads TGTGCCAGCAGTTGGGACAGGGGAAGGAGTGGCTACACCTTC. Amino acid sequence: CASSWDRGRSGYTF.

As to this clonotype: This may stem from a read error, because a much larger clone lies one nucleotide away. CDR3: CASRQSGLTNTRELFF. In nucleotides, the CDR3 is TGTGCCAGTAGGCAAAGCGGACTAACGAACACCCGGGAGCTGTTTTTT. This chain links TRBV19 with TRBJ2-2; D may be TRBD2 (6 bases). The CDR3 has 16 amino acids. Germline V CDR1 and CDR2: LNHDA, SQIVND (reference sequence). The full variable domain, its missing parts supplied by reference TRBV19 and TRBJ2-2, is DGGITQSPKYLFRKEGQNVTLSCEQNLNHDAMYWYRQDPGQGLRLIYYSQIVNDFQKGDIAEGYSVSREKKESFPLTVTSAQKNPTAFYLCASRQSGLTNTRELFFGEGSRLTVL.

This sequence joins TRBV12-3 or TRBV12-4 and TRBJ2-7; D is unresolved. V dropped 3 bases and J dropped 0 bases, with 18 bases sitting between them. This CDR3 region has 17 residues. This CDR3 is CASSFRSRTDLSYEQYF. The CDR3, as DNA: TGTGCCAGCAGTTTTCGAAGCCGGACGGACCTCTCCTACGAGCAGTACTTC.

This clonotype was seen a handful of times. The chain uses TRBV11-1 and TRBJ2-1, with D unclear. V was pared by 6 bases and J by 9 bases, with 9 bases between. The CDR3 has 11 residues. Germline V gene sequence: CDR1 SGHAT, CDR2 FQDESV (reference sequence). CDR3 protein: CASSPEAEQFF. In DNA form, the CDR3 reads TGTGCCAGCAGTCCCGAGGCTGAGCAGTTCTTC.

The chain has TRBV6-6 and TRBJ1-5; the D is unclear. The ends were cut back, 4 bases at V and 8 bases at J, with 6 bases in the middle. The CDR3 covers 11 residues. CDR1 and CDR2 from the germline V gene are MNHNY and SVGAGI (reference sequence). The CDR3 DNA sequence: TGTGCCAGCAGTTTAGAAAAGCCCCAGCATTTT. Protein sequence: CASSLEKPQHF.

This clonotype has a single count. The genes are TRBV6-5 and TRBJ2-2; 7 bases match TRBD2. The CDR3 totals 15 residues. The V and J ends lost 4 bases and 6 bases, in that order; junction bases with no gene match: 8. Germline V gene sequence: CDR1 MNHEY, CDR2 SVGAGI. The CDR3: CASSWNGGVAGELFF. CDR3 DNA: TGTGCCAGCAGTTGGAATGGGGGGGTCGCCGGGGAGCTGTTTTTT.

In nucleotides, the CDR3 is TGTGCCAGCAGCCTAAGGGGGGTGGGGAACAATGAGCAGTTCTTC. The encoded protein is CASSLRGVGNNEQFF. V gene TRBV6-5 combines with J gene TRBJ2-1; D is possibly TRBD1 or TRBD2 (6 bases each). Germline V CDR1 and CDR2: MNHEY, SVGAGI. V lost 6 bases and J lost 5, with 17 bases in between. CDR3 size: 15 residues.

This clonotype was counted a single time. The chain employs TRBV19 and TRBJ1-5; 10 nucleotides align to TRBD1. Germline trimming cut 8 bases from V and 6 bases from J; bases unmatched to any gene: 10. From germline, CDR1 is LNHDA and CDR2 SQIVND (reference sequence). The CDR3 runs 15 residues. In DNA form, the CDR3 reads TGTGCCAGTTCCTCCCATGGGACAGGGGCTCAGCCCCAGCATTTT. This sequence encodes CASSSHGTGAQPQHF.